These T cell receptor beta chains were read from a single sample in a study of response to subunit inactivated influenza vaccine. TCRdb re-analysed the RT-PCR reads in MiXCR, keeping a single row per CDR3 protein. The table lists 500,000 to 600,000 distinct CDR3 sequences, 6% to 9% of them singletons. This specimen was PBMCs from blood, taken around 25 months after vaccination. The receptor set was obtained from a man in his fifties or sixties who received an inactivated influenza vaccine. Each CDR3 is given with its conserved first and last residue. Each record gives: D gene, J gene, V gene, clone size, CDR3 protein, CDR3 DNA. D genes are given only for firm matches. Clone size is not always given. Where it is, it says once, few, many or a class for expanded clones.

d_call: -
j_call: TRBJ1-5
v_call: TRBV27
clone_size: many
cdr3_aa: CASRPGGTADQPQHF
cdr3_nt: TGTGCCAGCCGCCCTGGTGGGACGGCGGATCAGCCCCAGCATTTT

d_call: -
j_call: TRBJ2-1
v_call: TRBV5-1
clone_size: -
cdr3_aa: CASSLVPAQGSYNEQFF
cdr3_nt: TGCGCCAGCAGCTTGGTTCCGGCACAGGGTTCCTACAATGAGCAGTTCTTC

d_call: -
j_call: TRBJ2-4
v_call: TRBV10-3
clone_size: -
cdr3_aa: CAISESYRGSFKNIQYF
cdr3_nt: TGTGCCATCAGTGAGTCTTATCGGGGGAGCTTCAAAAACATTCAGTACTTC

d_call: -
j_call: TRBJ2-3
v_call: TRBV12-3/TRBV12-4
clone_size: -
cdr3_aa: CASSLLRAQDTQYF
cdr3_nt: TGTGCCAGCAGTTTACTAAGGGCTCAGGATACGCAGTATTTT

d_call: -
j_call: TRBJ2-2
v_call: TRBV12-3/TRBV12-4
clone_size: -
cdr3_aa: CASSLAGAATGELFF
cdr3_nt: TGTGCCAGCAGTTTAGCGGGGGCTGCCACCGGGGAGCTGTTTTTT

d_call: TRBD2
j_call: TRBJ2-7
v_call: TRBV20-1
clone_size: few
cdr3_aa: CSASLAEAGSSSYEQYF
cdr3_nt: TGCAGTGCTAGTCTAGCGGAGGCGGGTAGTAGCTCCTACGAGCAGTACTTC

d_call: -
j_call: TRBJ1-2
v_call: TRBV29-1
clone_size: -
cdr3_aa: CSVAGLGYTF
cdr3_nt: TGCAGCGTTGCCGGGTTGGGCTACACCTTC

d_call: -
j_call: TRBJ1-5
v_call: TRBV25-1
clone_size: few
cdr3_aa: CASSEQGLNQPQHF
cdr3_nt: TGTGCCAGCAGTGAACAGGGGTTGAATCAGCCCCAGCATTTT

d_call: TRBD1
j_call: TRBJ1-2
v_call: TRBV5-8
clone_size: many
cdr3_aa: CASSGWGQGVNYGYTF
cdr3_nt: TGTGCCAGCAGCGGCTGGGGACAGGGAGTTAACTATGGCTACACCTTC

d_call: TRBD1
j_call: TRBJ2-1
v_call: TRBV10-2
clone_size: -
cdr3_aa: CASRNRGQDNEQFF
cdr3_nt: TGCGCCAGCAGGAACAGGGGGCAGGACAATGAGCAGTTCTTC

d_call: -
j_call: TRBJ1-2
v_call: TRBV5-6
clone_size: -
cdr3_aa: CASSLFAGRTSGYTF
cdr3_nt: TGTGCCAGCAGCTTATTCGCAGGGCGTACGAGTGGCTACACCTTC

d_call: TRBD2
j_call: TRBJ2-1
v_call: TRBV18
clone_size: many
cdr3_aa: CASSPRTSGIGYNEQFF
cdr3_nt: TGTGCCAGCTCACCACGGACTAGCGGAATCGGATACAATGAGCAGTTCTTC

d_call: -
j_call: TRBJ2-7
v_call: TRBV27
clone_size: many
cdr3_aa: CASSLSRTGEQYF
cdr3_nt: TGTGCCAGCAGTTTATCGCGGACCGGGGAGCAGTACTTC

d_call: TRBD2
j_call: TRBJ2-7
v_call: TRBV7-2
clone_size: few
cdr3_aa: CASSLVTGTRTVEQYF
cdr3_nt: TGTGCCAGCAGCTTAGTAACCGGGACTAGGACGGTCGAGCAGTACTTC

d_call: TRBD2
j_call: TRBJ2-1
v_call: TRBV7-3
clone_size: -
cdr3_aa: CASSSNLAGTRNEQFF
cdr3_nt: TGTGCCAGCAGCTCGAATCTAGCGGGAACCCGCAATGAGCAGTTCTTC

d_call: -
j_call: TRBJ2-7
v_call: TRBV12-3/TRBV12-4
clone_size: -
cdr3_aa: CASSPRRMKSSYEQYF
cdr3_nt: TGTGCCAGCAGCCCCCGGCGCATGAAGTCCTCCTACGAGCAGTACTTC

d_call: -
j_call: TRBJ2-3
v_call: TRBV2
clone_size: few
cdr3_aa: CASSGSVTQYF
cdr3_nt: TGTGCCAGCAGTGGTTCGGTTACGCAGTATTTT

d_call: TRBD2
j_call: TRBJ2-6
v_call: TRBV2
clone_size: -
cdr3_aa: CATGGTLSGANVLTF
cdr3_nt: TGTGCCACGGGGGGGACCCTCTCTGGGGCCAACGTCCTGACTTTC

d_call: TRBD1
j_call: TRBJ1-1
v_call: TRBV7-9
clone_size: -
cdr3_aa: CASSPRQGEGPQAFF
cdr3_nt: TGTGCCAGCAGCCCTAGACAGGGGGAGGGCCCTCAAGCTTTCTTT

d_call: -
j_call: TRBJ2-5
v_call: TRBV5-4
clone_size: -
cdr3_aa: CASSSGTALGLETQYF
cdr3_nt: TGTGCCAGCAGCTCGGGGACTGCCTTGGGGTTAGAGACCCAGTACTTC

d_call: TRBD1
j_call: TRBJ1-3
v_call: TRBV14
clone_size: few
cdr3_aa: CASSHSSDRGAGNTIYF
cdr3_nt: TGTGCCAGCAGCCATTCCTCCGACAGGGGTGCTGGAAACACCATATATTTT

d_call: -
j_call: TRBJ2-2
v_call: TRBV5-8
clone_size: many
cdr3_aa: CASSSTYTNTGELFF
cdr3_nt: TGTGCCAGCAGCTCGACGTATACGAACACCGGGGAGCTGTTTTTT

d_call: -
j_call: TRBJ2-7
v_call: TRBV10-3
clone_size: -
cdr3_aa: CATSHMDTSYEQYF
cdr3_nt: TGTGCCACTAGCCATATGGACACAAGCTACGAGCAGTACTTC

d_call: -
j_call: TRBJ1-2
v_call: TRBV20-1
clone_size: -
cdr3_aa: CSAPPVDYGYTF
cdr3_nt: TGCAGTGCTCCCCCCGTTGACTATGGCTACACCTTC

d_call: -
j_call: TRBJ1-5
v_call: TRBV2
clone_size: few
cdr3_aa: CASQSWTTRNQPQHF
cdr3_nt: TGTGCCAGCCAAAGCTGGACAACGCGCAATCAGCCCCAGCATTTT

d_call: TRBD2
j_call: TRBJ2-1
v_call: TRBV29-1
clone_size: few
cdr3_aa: CSVSGRASIVQFF
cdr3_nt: TGCAGCGTAAGCGGGAGGGCCTCCATTGTGCAGTTCTTC

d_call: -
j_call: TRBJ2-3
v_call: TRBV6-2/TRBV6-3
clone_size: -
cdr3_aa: CASSYALGIFTQYF
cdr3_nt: TGTGCCAGCAGTTACGCACTAGGAATCTTCACGCAGTATTTT